Listed below are T cell receptor beta chains from one sample, sequenced in a study of T-cell memory formation after mild COVID-19. MiXCR, applied by TCRdb to the 5' RACE reads, yields one record per CDR3 protein. The data contain 130,000 to 150,000 distinct CDR3 sequences, about 5.5% of them seen just once; the ten biggest clones take up under 2.5%. Sequenced input: PBMCs or a T cell subset sorted from them (not recorded which). The receptors stem from an adult woman who had mild COVID-19 (a few samples of this study predate the infection). Cell type and time point are not known. The CDR3 runs from the conserved cysteine through the conserved F or W. D genes are given only for firm matches. Clone size, where shown, is once, few, many, or a class for clones that have expanded.

CDR3nt: TGCGCCAGCAGCTTGCCTGGGGGGCTCAACGAGCAGTACTTC; CDR3aa: CASSLPGGLNEQYF; abundance: many; j_gene: TRBJ2-7; d_gene: -; v_gene: TRBV5-1
CDR3nt: TGTGCCAGCAGTTTAGGTACGGGTTCTCGCTCTGGGGCCAACGTCCTGACTTTC; CDR3aa: CASSLGTGSRSGANVLTF; abundance: many; j_gene: TRBJ2-6; d_gene: -; v_gene: TRBV12-3/TRBV12-4
CDR3nt: TGTGCCAGCAGTTTTGTTACGGACGGGGAGCTGTTTTTT; CDR3aa: CASSFVTDGELFF; abundance: many; j_gene: TRBJ2-2; d_gene: -; v_gene: TRBV27
CDR3nt: TGTGCCAGCAGTTCAGCGGGGGGTATCACAGATACGCAGTATTTT; CDR3aa: CASSSAGGITDTQYF; abundance: few; j_gene: TRBJ2-3; d_gene: TRBD2; v_gene: TRBV12-3/TRBV12-4
CDR3nt: TGCGCCAGCAGCGATACAGGGGGCACCACTGAAGCTTTCTTT; CDR3aa: CASSDTGGTTEAFF; abundance: many; j_gene: TRBJ1-1; d_gene: TRBD1; v_gene: TRBV5-1
CDR3nt: TGCGCCAGCAGCCTCGGGACAGGAAATTCACCCCTCCACTTT; CDR3aa: CASSLGTGNSPLHF; abundance: many; j_gene: TRBJ1-6; d_gene: TRBD1; v_gene: TRBV5-1
CDR3nt: TGTGCCAGCAGTTCCGCACGCTATACGCAGTATTTT; CDR3aa: CASSSARYTQYF; abundance: few; j_gene: TRBJ2-3; d_gene: -; v_gene: TRBV6-5
CDR3nt: TGTGCCTCTGGGTGGACAGTCGACAATCAGCCCCAGCATTTT; CDR3aa: CASGWTVDNQPQHF; abundance: many; j_gene: TRBJ1-5; d_gene: -; v_gene: TRBV12-3/TRBV12-4
CDR3nt: TGCAGCGCTGGCCGGGGACTAGCGGGGGGGTTTGGTGAGCAGTTCTTC; CDR3aa: CSAGRGLAGGFGEQFF; abundance: -; j_gene: TRBJ2-1; d_gene: TRBD2; v_gene: TRBV29-1
CDR3nt: TGTGCCAGCAGTTTAGCAGGGTTAGCTTTCTTT; CDR3aa: CASSLAGLAFF; abundance: -; j_gene: TRBJ1-1; d_gene: -; v_gene: TRBV12-3/TRBV12-4
CDR3nt: TGTGCCAGCAGCCAACTGCCGGGTAGCTCCTACGAGCAGTACTTC; CDR3aa: CASSQLPGSSYEQYF; abundance: many; j_gene: TRBJ2-7; d_gene: -; v_gene: TRBV7-3
CDR3nt: TGCAGTGCTAGGCTCAGAGCGGGGGTCGGCTACACCTTC; CDR3aa: CSARLRAGVGYTF; abundance: few; j_gene: TRBJ1-2; d_gene: -; v_gene: TRBV20-1
CDR3nt: TGCGCCAGCAGCGACACAGGGGGCGCGGGTGGCTACACCTTC; CDR3aa: CASSDTGGAGGYTF; abundance: -; j_gene: TRBJ1-2; d_gene: TRBD1; v_gene: TRBV5-1
CDR3nt: TGCAGCGTTGAGGGGCTAGCGGCCAATGAGCAGTTCTTC; CDR3aa: CSVEGLAANEQFF; abundance: few; j_gene: TRBJ2-1; d_gene: TRBD2; v_gene: TRBV29-1
CDR3nt: TGTGCCAGTAGTATAGGACAGAGCCGCTCGCACGAGCAGTACTTC; CDR3aa: CASSIGQSRSHEQYF; abundance: -; j_gene: TRBJ2-7; d_gene: -; v_gene: TRBV19
CDR3nt: TGTGCCAGCTCACCACAGCGGGGAAGCACAGATACGCAGTATTTT; CDR3aa: CASSPQRGSTDTQYF; abundance: many; j_gene: TRBJ2-3; d_gene: TRBD2; v_gene: TRBV18
CDR3nt: TGCGCCAGCAGCCATAAAAACATTCAGTACTTC; CDR3aa: CASSHKNIQYF; abundance: many; j_gene: TRBJ2-4; d_gene: -; v_gene: TRBV4-1
CDR3nt: TGTGCCAGCAGCTCGGACAGGGTGGGCGGCTACACCTTC; CDR3aa: CASSSDRVGGYTF; abundance: few; j_gene: TRBJ1-2; d_gene: TRBD1; v_gene: TRBV5-6
CDR3nt: -; CDR3aa: CASSFGNGLQETQYF; abundance: -; j_gene: TRBJ2-5; d_gene: -; v_gene: TRBV7-6
CDR3nt: TGCAGCGCACGGACGGGCTCTGGAAACACCATATATTTT; CDR3aa: CSARTGSGNTIYF; abundance: many; j_gene: TRBJ1-3; d_gene: -; v_gene: TRBV29-1
CDR3nt: TGTGCCAGCAGCTTGGAGGGGATAGGGAGCAATGAGCAGTTCTTC; CDR3aa: CASSLEGIGSNEQFF; abundance: many; j_gene: TRBJ2-1; d_gene: -; v_gene: TRBV5-4
CDR3nt: TGTGCCAGCAGCTTAGTCGGGCTAGCGGTCTCCAATGAGCAGTTCTTC; CDR3aa: CASSLVGLAVSNEQFF; abundance: few; j_gene: TRBJ2-1; d_gene: TRBD2; v_gene: TRBV7-2
CDR3nt: TGTGCCAGCAGCCAATTTTCCGGGACGAGGGCTTTCTTT; CDR3aa: CASSQFSGTRAFF; abundance: -; j_gene: TRBJ1-1; d_gene: -; v_gene: TRBV3-1
CDR3nt: TGCAGCGCCCTAGAGGGCTCCCAAGAGACCCAGTACTTC; CDR3aa: CSALEGSQETQYF; abundance: many; j_gene: TRBJ2-5; d_gene: -; v_gene: TRBV29-1
CDR3nt: TGTGCCAGCAGCTTACGACAGGGCCGCAGGGATACGCAGTATTTT; CDR3aa: CASSLRQGRRDTQYF; abundance: few; j_gene: TRBJ2-3; d_gene: TRBD1; v_gene: TRBV7-2
CDR3nt: TGTGCCAGCAGTGAAGCAGCTAGCGGGGGGGGAAACATTCAGTACTTC; CDR3aa: CASSEAASGGGNIQYF; abundance: many; j_gene: TRBJ2-4; d_gene: TRBD2; v_gene: TRBV6-1
CDR3nt: TGTGCCAGCAGCTTAGCGGGGGTTGGGTTCGGGTACAATGAGCAGTTCTTC; CDR3aa: CASSLAGVGFGYNEQFF; abundance: -; j_gene: TRBJ2-1; d_gene: -; v_gene: TRBV7-2
CDR3nt: TGTGCCAGCAGCTTGGGCGGGGGGGCCACCGGGGAGCTGTTTTTT; CDR3aa: CASSLGGGATGELFF; abundance: many; j_gene: TRBJ2-2; d_gene: TRBD2; v_gene: TRBV11-2
CDR3nt: TGTGCCAGCAGTTTAGGGACAGTAGGAGGCTACACCTTC; CDR3aa: CASSLGTVGGYTF; abundance: few; j_gene: TRBJ1-2; d_gene: -; v_gene: TRBV12-3/TRBV12-4
CDR3nt: TGTGCCAGCAGTGAATCGGGACAGGGGTCTAATCAGCCCCAGCATTTT; CDR3aa: CASSESGQGSNQPQHF; abundance: many; j_gene: TRBJ1-5; d_gene: TRBD1; v_gene: TRBV25-1
CDR3nt: TGCGCCAGCAGCGTGGCTTCCCAATTGGATACGCAGTATTTT; CDR3aa: CASSVASQLDTQYF; abundance: many; j_gene: TRBJ2-3; d_gene: -; v_gene: TRBV5-1
CDR3nt: TGTGCCAGCAGTCTTACAGGGGGCACCACCTACAATGAGCAGTTCTTC; CDR3aa: CASSLTGGTTYNEQFF; abundance: many; j_gene: TRBJ2-1; d_gene: TRBD1; v_gene: TRBV7-8
CDR3nt: TGCGCCAGCAGCTCGGGACTAGCGGGGGTTAAAGGGGAGTTCTTC; CDR3aa: CASSSGLAGVKGEFF; abundance: few; j_gene: TRBJ2-1; d_gene: TRBD2; v_gene: TRBV5-1
CDR3nt: TGTGCCAGCAGTTCATACAGGGGACCCAAAAACATTCAGTACTTC; CDR3aa: CASSSYRGPKNIQYF; abundance: many; j_gene: TRBJ2-4; d_gene: TRBD1; v_gene: TRBV11-3
CDR3nt: TGTGCCAGCAGCTCCGGCAAACAGGGGGCCAGCACAGATACGCAGTATTTT; CDR3aa: CASSSGKQGASTDTQYF; abundance: many; j_gene: TRBJ2-3; d_gene: TRBD1; v_gene: TRBV7-9
CDR3nt: TGCAGCGTGGCGACTCGGGGCTACGAGCAGTACTTC; CDR3aa: CSVATRGYEQYF; abundance: many; j_gene: TRBJ2-7; d_gene: -; v_gene: TRBV29-1
CDR3nt: TGTGCCAGCAGCCTCACCGGGACAGGTCACAATGAGCAGTTCTTC; CDR3aa: CASSLTGTGHNEQFF; abundance: -; j_gene: TRBJ2-1; d_gene: TRBD1; v_gene: TRBV3-1
CDR3nt: TGTGCCAGCAGCTTAGCAGGGCTAAATTCACCCCTCCACTTT; CDR3aa: CASSLAGLNSPLHF; abundance: few; j_gene: TRBJ1-6; d_gene: -; v_gene: TRBV7-2
CDR3nt: TGTGCCAGCAGCTTATCCCTCGGGGTCGGGATCATGAACACTGAAGCTTTCTTT; CDR3aa: CASSLSLGVGIMNTEAFF; abundance: few; j_gene: TRBJ1-1; d_gene: -; v_gene: TRBV7-8
CDR3nt: TGTGCCAGCAGCTTAGGGCCCCACCCGGGCACTGAAGCTTTCTTT; CDR3aa: CASSLGPHPGTEAFF; abundance: -; j_gene: TRBJ1-1; d_gene: -; v_gene: TRBV7-2
CDR3nt: TGTGCCAGCAGCTTAAACAGGGGGGCACCCCTCCACTTT; CDR3aa: CASSLNRGAPLHF; abundance: many; j_gene: TRBJ1-6; d_gene: TRBD1; v_gene: TRBV7-3
CDR3nt: TGTGCCAGCAGCATTTTCTTTAAGGGGGAGCTGTTTTTT; CDR3aa: CASSIFFKGELFF; abundance: few; j_gene: TRBJ2-2; d_gene: -; v_gene: TRBV27